The entry below gives a single T cell receptor beta chain sequence along with its context. The sample belongs to a study of T-cell reconstitution after alpha-beta-depleted transplantation in children. The authors prepared the TCRbeta library with unique molecular identifiers. One entry per CDR3 protein results from TCRdb running MiXCR on the PCR reads. This sample has approximately 590,000 distinct CDR3 sequences, with over 9.5% found just once. This sample comprised PBMCs from the stem cell graft donor, obtained from the stem cell graft. This receptor was obtained from a human donor who donated a stem cell graft to a child with acute myeloid leukemia.

The CDR3 DNA follows: TGTGCCTGGTGTCCCGGACTAGCGGGGCCCTACGAGCAGTACTTC. Its protein is CAWCPGLAGPYEQYF. The chain employs TRBV30 and TRBJ2-7, with 12 positions matching TRBD2. The CDR3 consists of 15 residues. V lost 5 bases to trimming and J lost 2 bases; unmatched junction nucleotides: 7. Germline CDR1 and CDR2: GTSNPN and SVGIG (reference sequence).